This T cell receptor beta chain was captured by sequencing in a study of tumor and adjacent non-tumor tissue in lung cancer. The wider study: There were some 12 adenocarcinoma, a couple of squamous cell carcinoma and 1 small cell lung cancer cases. The patients, 10 men and a few women, were about 30 to 85 with stage I to III disease. Whole-study results and caveats: Top 100 clones took a larger repertoire share in normal lung.

This CDR3 comprises 13 residues. Germline CDR1 and CDR2: LGHNT and FRNRAP. The V gene lost 9 bases and the J gene lost 8 bases, with 14 bases spanning the gap. Three rounds of nested PCR, following a modified ARM-PCR protocol, produced the TCRbeta library. TCRdb reprocessed the multiplex PCR reads via MiXCR and lists one record per CDR3 protein. This table holds about 98,000 distinct CDR3 sequences, approximately 80% found once. Worth noting for this clonotype: Its antigen is undetermined.

RNA was extracted from bulk tissue without any cell sorting. More than 3 cm separated this lung sample from the edge of the tumor. Chemotherapy-naive patients with new lung cancer underwent thoracic surgery in China, August–late 2014. This chain connects TRBV12-5 to TRBJ2-6, with D tentatively TRBD1 (5 bases). Sequencing input: distant non-tumor lung tissue. The clonotype was recovered from a man in his fifties or sixties with small cell lung cancer. Here the CDR3 DNA reads TGTGCTAGCGCCCCAGGGATATCCAACGTCCTGACTTTC. This sequence encodes CASAPGISNVLTF.